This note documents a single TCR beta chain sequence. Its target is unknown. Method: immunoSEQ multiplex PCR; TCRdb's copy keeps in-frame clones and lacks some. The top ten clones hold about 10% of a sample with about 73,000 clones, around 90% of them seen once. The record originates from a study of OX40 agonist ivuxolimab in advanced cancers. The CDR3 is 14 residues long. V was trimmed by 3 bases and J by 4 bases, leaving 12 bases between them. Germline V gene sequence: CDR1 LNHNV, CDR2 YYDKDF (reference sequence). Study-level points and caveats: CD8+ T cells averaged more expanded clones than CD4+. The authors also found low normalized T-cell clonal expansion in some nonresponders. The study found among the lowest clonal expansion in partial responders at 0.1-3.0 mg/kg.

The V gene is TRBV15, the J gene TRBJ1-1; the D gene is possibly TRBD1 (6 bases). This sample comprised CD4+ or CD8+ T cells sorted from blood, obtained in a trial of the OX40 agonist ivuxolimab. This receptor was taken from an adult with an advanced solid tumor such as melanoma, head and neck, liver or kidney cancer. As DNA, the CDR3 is TGTGCCACCAGCAGCACGAGGGGGGGCACTGAAGCTTTCTTT. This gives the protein CATSSTRGGTEAFF.